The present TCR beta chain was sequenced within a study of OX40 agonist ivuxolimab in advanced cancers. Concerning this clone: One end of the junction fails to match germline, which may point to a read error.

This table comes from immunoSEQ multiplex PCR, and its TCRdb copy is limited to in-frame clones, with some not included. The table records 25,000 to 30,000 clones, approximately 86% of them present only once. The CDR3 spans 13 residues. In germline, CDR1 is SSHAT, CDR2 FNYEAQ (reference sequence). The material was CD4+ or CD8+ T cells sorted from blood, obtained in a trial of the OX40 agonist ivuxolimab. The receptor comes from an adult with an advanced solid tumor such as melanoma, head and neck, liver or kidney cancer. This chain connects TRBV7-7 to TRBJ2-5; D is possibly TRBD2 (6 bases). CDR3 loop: CASSFAGWETQYF. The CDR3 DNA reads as TGTGCTAGCAGCTTCGCGGGATGGGAGACCCAGTACTTC.